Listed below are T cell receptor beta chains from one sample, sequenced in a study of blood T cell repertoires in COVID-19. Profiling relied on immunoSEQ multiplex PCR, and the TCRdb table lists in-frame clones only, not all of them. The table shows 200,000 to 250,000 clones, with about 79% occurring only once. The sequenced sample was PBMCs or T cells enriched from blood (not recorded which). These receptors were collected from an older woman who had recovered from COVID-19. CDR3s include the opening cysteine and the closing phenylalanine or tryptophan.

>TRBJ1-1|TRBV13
CASSLVAGGAEAFF
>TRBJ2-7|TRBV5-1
CASSLELAGAGDLSDF
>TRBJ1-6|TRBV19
CASQSKQDSPLHF
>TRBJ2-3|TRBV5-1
CASSLAGGTGLTDTQYF
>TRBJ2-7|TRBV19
CASSRATNAGLGAYEQYF
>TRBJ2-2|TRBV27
CASRTTSGGVNTGELFF
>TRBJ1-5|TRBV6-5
CASSAGQGKPQHF
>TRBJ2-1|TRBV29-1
CSAGTGLNEQFF
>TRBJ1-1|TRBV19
CASSFPGQGIENTEAFF
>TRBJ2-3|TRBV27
CASRLAGSDTQYF
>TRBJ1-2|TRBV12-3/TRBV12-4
CASRKQGEDGYTF
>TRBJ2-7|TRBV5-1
CASSLDMGDSKYEQYF
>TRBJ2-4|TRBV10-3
CAISGTGTGTSRDF
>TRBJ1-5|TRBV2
CASSEARGAGQPQHF
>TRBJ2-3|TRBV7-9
CASSLDRGTDTQYF
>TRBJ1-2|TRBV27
CASSLYPSSTETLAHGYTF
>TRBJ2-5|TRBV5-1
CASSLAEGRGQETQYF